A selection of T cell receptor beta chains follows, all from one sample in a study of shared clonotypes between healthy human individuals. Sequencing was performed with immunoSEQ multiplex PCR; in TCRdb, only in-frame clones are kept and a portion is missing. The sample carries roughly 2.5 million clones, roughly 92% recorded once. Sample: naive CD4+ T cells sorted from blood. The receptors shown here come from a man aged 18 to 30 in good health. Both conserved end residues are part of each CDR3. A D gene is named only where the DNA matches it firmly. Size values are once, few and many counts, or a class for expanded clones, and some rows have none.

TRBD2	.	TRBV7-2	TRBJ2-2	TGTGCCAGCAGCTTTGTCGGACTAGCGGGAGGAGCCTCGGGGGAGCTGTTTTTT	CASSFVGLAGGASGELFF
TRBD2	.	TRBV19	TRBJ2-1	TGTGCCAGTAGTAGAGATTCCCTAGCGGATAGCTACAATGAGCAGTTCTTC	CASSRDSLADSYNEQFF
TRBD2	.	TRBV2	TRBJ2-4	TGTGCCAGCAGTGAGACGAGGACTAGCGGGGGGCAAAACATTCAGTACTTC	CASSETRTSGGQNIQYF
.	.	TRBV4-1	TRBJ1-5	TGCGCCAGCAGCCCCCGCGAGGGGACCTATCAGCCCCAGCATTTT	CASSPREGTYQPQHF
.	.	TRBV7-9	TRBJ1-1	TGTGCCAGCAGCTCTGGGGGTAGGGAAGCTTTCTTT	CASSSGGREAFF
.	.	TRBV7-6	TRBJ2-5	TGTGCCAGCAGCTTAGCGGCTGCGGGGGCAACGGGACACCAAGAGACCCAGTACTTC	CASSLAAAGATGHQETQYF
TRBD1	once	TRBV29-1	TRBJ2-1	TGCAGCGCTAGAGGACAGGGGGGAAGAAACAATGAGCAGTTCTTC	CSARGQGGRNNEQFF
TRBD1	.	TRBV2	TRBJ1-6	TGTGCCAGCCTCAGGGACAGCTATAATTCACCCCTCCACTTT	CASLRDSYNSPLHF
.	.	TRBV9	TRBJ2-2	TGTGCCAGCAGCGTAGGGCCGACAGGTTCCACCGGGGAGCTGTTTTTT	CASSVGPTGSTGELFF
TRBD1	.	TRBV28	TRBJ1-2	TGTGCCAGCAGTCTAAGGGGACAGGGGAATGGCTACACCTTC	CASSLRGQGNGYTF
.	.	TRBV9	TRBJ2-5	TGTGCCAGCAGCTCAACAGCGCTAGTCCAAGAGACCCAGTACTTC	CASSSTALVQETQYF